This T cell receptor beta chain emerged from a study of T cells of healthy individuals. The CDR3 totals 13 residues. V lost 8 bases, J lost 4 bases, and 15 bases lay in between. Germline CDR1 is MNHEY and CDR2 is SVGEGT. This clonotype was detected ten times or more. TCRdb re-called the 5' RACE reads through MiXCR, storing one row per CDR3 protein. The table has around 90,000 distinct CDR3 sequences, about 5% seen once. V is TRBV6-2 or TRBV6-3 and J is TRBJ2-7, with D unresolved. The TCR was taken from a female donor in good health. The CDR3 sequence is CASDDPGRYEQYF. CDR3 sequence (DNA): TGTGCCAGCGATGACCCTGGTCGTTACGAGCAGTACTTC.